This T cell receptor beta chain stems from a study of blood T cells in healthy people across ages. Study details: Per two T cells, template switching captured roughly one barcoded beta molecule.

Points from the study as a whole: A strong correlation was seen between TCR beta diversity and naive T cell percentage. Donor CMV infection status was unknown, possibly confounding age-related changes in expanded clonotypes.

This CDR3 has 14 residues. The V gene lost 5 bases and the J gene lost 4 bases, with 14 bases spanning the gap. Germline values: CDR1 MNHEY, CDR2 SVGEGT. This clonotype appeared a few times. Its antigen is still unknown. Combining a sample-barcoded 5' primer with a J-beta primer mix, a second PCR ran for about 6 to 12 cycles. A template-switch adaptor that had 12 random nucleotides put a tag on each cDNA molecule. TCRdb ran MiXCR on the 5' RACE reads and lists one entry per CDR3 protein. Altogether 1.8 million or so distinct CDR3 sequences are present, 39% being singletons, with the ten largest covering roughly 23%.

The receptor's source is a human donor in good health. The V and J genes are TRBV6-2 or TRBV6-3 and TRBJ1-1; a possible D gene is TRBD1 (5 bases). The specimen sequenced was blood. CDR3 nucleotide sequence: TGTGCCAGCAGTCGCGGGACGTGGGGCACTGAAGCTTTCTTT. Its translation is CASSRGTWGTEAFF.